This record covers a single T cell receptor beta chain. Per the germline V gene, CDR1 is SGHDN and CDR2 is FVKESK. The trim removed 4 bases at V and 7 bases at J, leaving 7 bases unmatched. The CDR3 extends over 15 amino acids. These data belong to a study of cytomegalovirus exposure and HLA in healthy donors. The PCR contained 60 Vbeta and 13 Jbeta primers. Profiling relied on immunoSEQ multiplex PCR, and the TCRdb table lists in-frame clones only, not all of them. Altogether over 100,000 clones are present, almost 75% being singletons, with the ten largest covering about 8.4%. Sequenced sample: PBMCs. The chain joins TRBV14 to TRBJ2-1; TRBD1 matches at 10 bases. The TCR comes from a man in his forties or fifties in good health and CMV-seronegative. The CDR3 region is CASSPWTGGRNEQFF. DNA for the CDR3: TGTGCCAGCAGCCCTTGGACAGGGGGTAGGAATGAGCAGTTCTTC.